A selection of T cell receptor beta chains follows, all from one sample in a study of PD-1 blockade in mismatch repair-deficient tumors. Here immunoSEQ multiplex PCR was the method, and the copy in TCRdb shows in-frame clones only, minus some. The sample shows under 50,000 clones, roughly 77% of them seen only once. The input for sequencing was peripheral blood, taken 4 weeks after starting pembrolizumab. The receptors were gathered from an adult with mismatch repair-deficient cancer. CDR3s include the opening cysteine and the closing phenylalanine or tryptophan. A D gene is named only where the DNA matches it firmly. Only part of the rows carry a size: once, few, many, or a class if the clone is expanded.

abundance: once
j_gene: TRBJ2-1
v_gene: TRBV5-6
d_gene: TRBD2
CDR3nt: TGTGCCAGCAGCGGCCCCGGGACTAGCTGGTATGAGCAGTTCTTC
CDR3aa: CASSGPGTSWYEQFF

abundance: once
j_gene: TRBJ2-1
v_gene: TRBV4-1
d_gene: TRBD1
CDR3nt: TGCGCCAGCAGCAACAGGGGTAGTGGCCACAATGAGCAGTTCTTC
CDR3aa: CASSNRGSGHNEQFF

abundance: .
j_gene: TRBJ2-6
v_gene: TRBV4-3
d_gene: .
CDR3nt: TGCGCCAGCAGCCAAGATGGGGGAACTGGGGCCAACGTCCTGACTTTC
CDR3aa: CASSQDGGTGANVLTF

abundance: .
j_gene: TRBJ2-1
v_gene: TRBV15
d_gene: .
CDR3nt: TGTGCCACCAGCAGAGATCAGAGAGGCAACGGGCCCTACAATGAGCAGTTCTTC
CDR3aa: CATSRDQRGNGPYNEQFF

abundance: medium-sized
j_gene: TRBJ1-5
v_gene: TRBV7-9
d_gene: .
CDR3nt: TGTGCCAGCAGCCCCGGCAATCAGCCCCAGCATTTT
CDR3aa: CASSPGNQPQHF

abundance: .
j_gene: TRBJ1-1
v_gene: TRBV5-1
d_gene: .
CDR3nt: TGCGCCAGCAGCTGGACAGTTCTGTACGAGGAAGCTTTCTTT
CDR3aa: CASSWTVLYEEAFF

abundance: .
j_gene: TRBJ2-2
v_gene: TRBV5-1
d_gene: .
CDR3nt: TGCGCCAGCAGCTTGGGACAGCGAGCGAACACCGGGGAGCTGTTTTTT
CDR3aa: CASSLGQRANTGELFF

abundance: .
j_gene: TRBJ2-1
v_gene: TRBV6-1
d_gene: .
CDR3nt: TGTGCCAGCAGTGCTTACAGGTTTAATGAGCAGTTCTTC
CDR3aa: CASSAYRFNEQFF

abundance: .
j_gene: TRBJ1-2
v_gene: TRBV10-2
d_gene: TRBD1
CDR3nt: TGCGCCAGCAGTGACGACATTGGACAGGGGGGACTTGGCTACACCTTC
CDR3aa: CASSDDIGQGGLGYTF

abundance: .
j_gene: TRBJ2-7
v_gene: TRBV5-4
d_gene: .
CDR3nt: TGTGCCAGCAGCACCGGGATTTCCTACGAGCAGTACTTC
CDR3aa: CASSTGISYEQYF

abundance: .
j_gene: TRBJ1-4
v_gene: TRBV9
d_gene: TRBD1
CDR3nt: TGTGCCAGCAGCCTAGCAGGGGGCCTTGGTGAAAAACTGTTTTTT
CDR3aa: CASSLAGGLGEKLFF

abundance: .
j_gene: TRBJ2-5
v_gene: TRBV15
d_gene: TRBD2
CDR3nt: TGTGCCACCAGCAGAGATCGGGGGGGAATCAAGGAGTCCCAGTACTTC
CDR3aa: CATSRDRGGIKESQYF

abundance: .
j_gene: TRBJ2-5
v_gene: TRBV6-5
d_gene: TRBD1
CDR3nt: TGTGCCAGCAGTTACGGGACAGGGGGCCAAGAGACCCAGTACTTC
CDR3aa: CASSYGTGGQETQYF

abundance: .
j_gene: TRBJ2-7
v_gene: TRBV7-8
d_gene: TRBD2
CDR3nt: TGTGCCAGCAGCCTCGGGGGGTCCGGTAACGAGCAGTACTTC
CDR3aa: CASSLGGSGNEQYF

abundance: .
j_gene: TRBJ2-7
v_gene: TRBV19
d_gene: TRBD2
CDR3nt: TGTGCCAGCTCAAGCGGGAGGTATGAGCAGTACTTC
CDR3aa: CASSSGRYEQYF

abundance: .
j_gene: TRBJ1-4
v_gene: TRBV18
d_gene: .
CDR3nt: TGTGCCAGCTCACCACCGGTCGGAAAACTGTTTTTT
CDR3aa: CASSPPVGKLFF

abundance: .
j_gene: TRBJ2-1
v_gene: TRBV30
d_gene: .
CDR3nt: TGTGCCTGGAATCCCATAAGCTCCTACAATGAGCAGTTCTTC
CDR3aa: CAWNPISSYNEQFF

abundance: .
j_gene: TRBJ2-7
v_gene: TRBV6-6
d_gene: .
CDR3nt: TGTGCCACGCTAACAGAGTCCTACGAGCAGTACTTC
CDR3aa: CATLTESYEQYF

abundance: .
j_gene: TRBJ2-7
v_gene: TRBV7-2
d_gene: .
CDR3nt: TGTGCCAGCAGTTGGCTGGCGATGGGGGTCGACGAGCAGTACTTC
CDR3aa: CASSWLAMGVDEQYF

abundance: .
j_gene: TRBJ2-2
v_gene: TRBV7-8
d_gene: .
CDR3nt: TGTGCCAGCAGCCAGACAGTGAAACATAACACCGGGGAGCTGTTTTTT
CDR3aa: CASSQTVKHNTGELFF

abundance: .
j_gene: TRBJ2-2
v_gene: TRBV6-6
d_gene: TRBD2
CDR3nt: TGTGCCAGCAAGTGGGGCGCGGGGGGCACCGGGGAGCTGTTTTTT
CDR3aa: CASKWGAGGTGELFF

abundance: .
j_gene: TRBJ1-1
v_gene: TRBV5-1
d_gene: .
CDR3nt: TGCGCCAGCAGCTTGCTTCCGGGGGGAGCTGGTGAAGCTTTCTTT
CDR3aa: CASSLLPGGAGEAFF

abundance: .
j_gene: TRBJ2-7
v_gene: TRBV5-6
d_gene: TRBD1
CDR3nt: TGTGCCAGCAGCCTGGGGACAGGGGCCCACGAGCAGTACTTC
CDR3aa: CASSLGTGAHEQYF

abundance: .
j_gene: TRBJ2-3
v_gene: TRBV14
d_gene: TRBD1
CDR3nt: TGTGCCAGCAGCCAAGAAGGGGGCCTTTTGGAAGATACGCAGTATTTT
CDR3aa: CASSQEGGLLEDTQYF

abundance: .
j_gene: TRBJ1-1
v_gene: TRBV5-1
d_gene: .
CDR3nt: TGCGCCAGCAGCTTGGGACAGGCCTCCTTAGGTGAAGCTTTCTTT
CDR3aa: CASSLGQASLGEAFF

abundance: .
j_gene: TRBJ2-5
v_gene: TRBV5-4
d_gene: TRBD2
CDR3nt: TGTGCCAGCAGCCGAGCGGGAAAAGAGACCCAGTACTTC
CDR3aa: CASSRAGKETQYF